This T cell receptor beta chain comes out of a study of TIL therapy for anti-PD-1-resistant metastatic lung cancer. In the study overall: Patients had a median age of 54 years (range about 35-80). Study-wide results and limits: Many TIL product clones were absent from baseline tumor, suggesting clonal contraction. Compared with baseline intratumoral T cells, expanded TIL cultures were more clonal and less diverse (roughly 6.3% vs 31%).

Time point in this sample: pre-treatment sample, taken before nivolumab and TIL therapy. Pleural nodules or supraclavicular lymph nodes made up most of the excised metastases sampled. Tumor harvest preceded PD-1/PD-L1 blockade, followed by nivolumab treatment. The libraries were made with immunoSEQ v3. TCRdb keeps only in-frame clones here, not all; method: immunoSEQ multiplex PCR. Here the sample spans about 100,000 clones, 55% to 75% being singletons. Worth noting for this clone: Its antigen is undetermined.

This specimen was tumor tissue, taken at baseline. The receptor's source is a person between 25 and 79 years old with non-small cell lung cancer.

The CDR3 region is CAAFGDTEAFF. The CDR3, as DNA: TGCGCCGCGTTTGGGGACACTGAAGCTTTCTTT. V and J are TRBV23-1 and TRBJ1-1; D unclear. TRBV23-1 is given ORF status, its function remaining uncertain. The V end lost 11 bases, the J end lost 3 bases, and 10 bases lay between the germline ends. The CDR3 loop spans 11 amino acids.